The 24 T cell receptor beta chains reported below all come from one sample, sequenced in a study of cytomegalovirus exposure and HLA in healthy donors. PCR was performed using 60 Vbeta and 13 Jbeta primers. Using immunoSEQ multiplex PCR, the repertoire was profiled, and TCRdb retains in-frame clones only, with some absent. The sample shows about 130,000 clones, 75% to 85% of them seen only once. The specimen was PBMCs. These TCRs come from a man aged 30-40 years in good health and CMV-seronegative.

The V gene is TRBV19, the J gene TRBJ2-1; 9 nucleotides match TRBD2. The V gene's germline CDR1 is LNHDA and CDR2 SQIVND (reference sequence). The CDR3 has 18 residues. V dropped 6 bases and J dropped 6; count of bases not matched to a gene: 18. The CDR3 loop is CASRPLGGGGRDGNEQFF. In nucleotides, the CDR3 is TGTGCCAGTAGACCTCTCGGGGGTGGCGGGAGGGATGGCAATGAGCAGTTCTTC. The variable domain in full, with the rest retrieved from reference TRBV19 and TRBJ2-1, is DGGITQSPKYLFRKEGQNVTLSCEQNLNHDAMYWYRQDPGQGLRLIYYSQIVNDFQKGDIAEGYSVSREKKESFPLTVTSAQKNPTAFYLCASRPLGGGGRDGNEQFFGPGTRLTVL.

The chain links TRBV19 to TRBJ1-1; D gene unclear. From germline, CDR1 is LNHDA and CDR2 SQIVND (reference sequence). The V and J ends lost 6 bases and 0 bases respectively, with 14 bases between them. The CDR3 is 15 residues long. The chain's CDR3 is CASSLGVGVNTEAFF. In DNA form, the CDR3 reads TGTGCCAGTAGCCTCGGGGTAGGAGTGAACACTGAAGCTTTCTTT.

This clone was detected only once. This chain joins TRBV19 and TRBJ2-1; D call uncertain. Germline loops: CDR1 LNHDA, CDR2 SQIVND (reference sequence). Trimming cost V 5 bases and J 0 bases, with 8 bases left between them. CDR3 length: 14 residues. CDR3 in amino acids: CASSPPYSYNEQFF. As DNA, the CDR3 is TGTGCCAGTAGTCCTCCGTACTCCTACAATGAGCAGTTCTTC.

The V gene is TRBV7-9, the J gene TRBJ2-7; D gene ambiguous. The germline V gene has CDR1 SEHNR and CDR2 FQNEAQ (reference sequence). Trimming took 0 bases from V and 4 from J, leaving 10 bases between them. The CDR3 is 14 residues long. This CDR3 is CASSLATQNYEQYF. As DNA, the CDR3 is TGTGCCAGCAGCTTAGCTACCCAGAATTACGAGCAGTACTTC.

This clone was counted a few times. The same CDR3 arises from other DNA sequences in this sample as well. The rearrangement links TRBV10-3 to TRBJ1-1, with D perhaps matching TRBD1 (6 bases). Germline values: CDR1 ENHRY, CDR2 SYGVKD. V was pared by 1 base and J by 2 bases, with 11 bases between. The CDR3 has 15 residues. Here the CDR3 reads CAISEYGGPNTEAFF. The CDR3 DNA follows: TGTGCCATCAGTGAGTACGGGGGGCCAAACACTGAAGCTTTCTTT.

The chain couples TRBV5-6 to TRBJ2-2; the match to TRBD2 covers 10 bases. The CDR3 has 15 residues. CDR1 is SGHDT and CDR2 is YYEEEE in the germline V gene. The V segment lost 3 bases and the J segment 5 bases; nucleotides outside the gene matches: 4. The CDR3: CASSSSGRGTGELFF. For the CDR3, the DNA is TGTGCCAGCAGCTCTAGCGGGAGAGGTACCGGGGAGCTGTTTTTT.

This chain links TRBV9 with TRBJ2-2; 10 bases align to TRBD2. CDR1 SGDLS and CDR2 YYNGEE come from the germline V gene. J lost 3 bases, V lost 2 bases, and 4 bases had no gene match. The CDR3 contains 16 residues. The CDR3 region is CASSVELAGYTGELFF. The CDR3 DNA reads TGTGCCAGCAGCGTTGAACTAGCGGGATACACCGGGGAGCTGTTTTTT.

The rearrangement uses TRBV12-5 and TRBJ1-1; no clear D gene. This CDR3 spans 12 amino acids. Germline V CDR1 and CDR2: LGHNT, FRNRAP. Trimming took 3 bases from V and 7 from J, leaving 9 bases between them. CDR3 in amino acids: CASGFTANEAFF. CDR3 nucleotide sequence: TGTGCTAGTGGTTTCACAGCCAATGAAGCTTTCTTT.

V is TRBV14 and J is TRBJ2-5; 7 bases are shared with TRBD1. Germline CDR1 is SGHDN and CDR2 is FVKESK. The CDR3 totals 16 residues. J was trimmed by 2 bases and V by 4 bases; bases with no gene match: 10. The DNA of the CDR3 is TGTGCCAGCAGCCCAAGGGACAGACCTGATCAAGAGACCCAGTACTTC. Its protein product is CASSPRDRPDQETQYF.

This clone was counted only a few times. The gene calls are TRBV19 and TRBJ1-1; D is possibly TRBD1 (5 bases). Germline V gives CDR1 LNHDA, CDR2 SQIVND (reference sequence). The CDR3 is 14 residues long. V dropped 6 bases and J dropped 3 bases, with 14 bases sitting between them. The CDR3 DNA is TGTGCCAGTAGGGCCGGGGGATGGTACACTGAAGCTTTCTTT. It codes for CASRAGGWYTEAFF. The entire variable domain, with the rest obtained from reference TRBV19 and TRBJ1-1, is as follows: DGGITQSPKYLFRKEGQNVTLSCEQNLNHDAMYWYRQDPGQGLRLIYYSQIVNDFQKGDIAEGYSVSREKKESFPLTVTSAQKNPTAFYLCASRAGGWYTEAFFGQGTRLTVV.

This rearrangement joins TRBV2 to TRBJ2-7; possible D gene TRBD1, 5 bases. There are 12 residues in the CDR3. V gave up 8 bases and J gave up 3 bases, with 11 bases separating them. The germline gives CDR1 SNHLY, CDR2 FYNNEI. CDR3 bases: TGTGCCAGCCACCTACAGGTCTACGAGCAGTACTTC. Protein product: CASHLQVYEQYF.

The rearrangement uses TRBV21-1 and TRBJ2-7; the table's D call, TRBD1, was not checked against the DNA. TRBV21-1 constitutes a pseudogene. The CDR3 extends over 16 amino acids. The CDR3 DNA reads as TGTGCCAGCAGCAGCAATACCGGGACAGGGGACTACGAGCAGTACTTC. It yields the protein CASSSNTGTGDYEQYF.

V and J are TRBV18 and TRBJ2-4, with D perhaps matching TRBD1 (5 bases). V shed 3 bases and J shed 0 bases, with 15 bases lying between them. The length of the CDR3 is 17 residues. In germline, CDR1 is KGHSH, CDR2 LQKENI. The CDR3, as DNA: TGTGCCAGCTCACCTGTCCCCCTGGGGCTAGCCAAAAACATTCAGTACTTC. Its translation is CASSPVPLGLAKNIQYF.

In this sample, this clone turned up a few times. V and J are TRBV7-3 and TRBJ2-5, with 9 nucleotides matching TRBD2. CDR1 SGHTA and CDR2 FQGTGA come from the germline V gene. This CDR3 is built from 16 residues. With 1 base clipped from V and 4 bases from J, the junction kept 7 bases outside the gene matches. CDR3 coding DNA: TGTGCCAGCAGCTTAAACCCTAGCGGGAACGGAGAGACCCAGTACTTC. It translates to CASSLNPSGNGETQYF.

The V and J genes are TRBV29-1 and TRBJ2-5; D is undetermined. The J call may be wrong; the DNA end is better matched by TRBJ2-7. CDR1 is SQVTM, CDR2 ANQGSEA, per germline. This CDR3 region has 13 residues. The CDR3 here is CSVVRKSSYEQYF. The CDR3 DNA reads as TGCAGCGTTGTCCGCAAGAGCTCCTACGAGCAGTACTTC.

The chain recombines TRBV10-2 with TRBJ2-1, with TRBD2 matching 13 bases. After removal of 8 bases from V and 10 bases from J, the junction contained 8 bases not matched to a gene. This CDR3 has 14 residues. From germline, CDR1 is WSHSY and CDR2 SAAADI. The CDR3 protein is CASGIGLAGDEQFF. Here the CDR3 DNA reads TGCGCCAGCGGGATAGGACTAGCGGGAGACGAGCAGTTCTTC.

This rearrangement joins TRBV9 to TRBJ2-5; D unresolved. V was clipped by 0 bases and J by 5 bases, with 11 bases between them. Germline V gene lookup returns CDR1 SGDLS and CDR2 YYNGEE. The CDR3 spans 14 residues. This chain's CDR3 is CASSVALEVETQYF. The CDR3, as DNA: TGTGCCAGCAGCGTAGCTTTAGAGGTCGAGACCCAGTACTTC.

The CDR3 coding sequence is TGTGCCAGCAGTAGGCAGGGGTTGACGGAAAAACTGTTTTTT. Translated: CASSRQGLTEKLFF. This chain links TRBV6-1 with TRBJ1-4, with D possibly TRBD1 on 6 matching bases. CDR1 MNHNS and CDR2 SASEGT come from the germline V gene. The CDR3 runs to 14 residues. V was shortened by 5 bases and J by 8 bases, with 15 bases between the two germline ends.

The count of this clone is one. The CDR3 spells CASSLAVSGYEQFF. CDR3 bases: TGTGCCAGCAGCTTAGCAGTCTCGGGATATGAGCAGTTCTTC. The rearrangement links TRBV7-9 to TRBJ2-1, with D maybe TRBD2 (5 bases). V shed 0 bases and J shed 8 bases, with 11 bases lying between them. The CDR3 totals 14 residues. Germline CDR1 reads SEHNR; CDR2 reads FQNEAQ (reference sequence).

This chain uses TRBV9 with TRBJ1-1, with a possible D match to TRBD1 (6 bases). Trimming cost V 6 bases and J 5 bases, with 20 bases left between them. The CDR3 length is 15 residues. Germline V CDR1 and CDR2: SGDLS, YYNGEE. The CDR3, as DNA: TGTGCCAGCACCCGAGGGGGGGGAGGGGGAACTGAAGCTTTCTTT. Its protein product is CASTRGGGGGTEAFF.

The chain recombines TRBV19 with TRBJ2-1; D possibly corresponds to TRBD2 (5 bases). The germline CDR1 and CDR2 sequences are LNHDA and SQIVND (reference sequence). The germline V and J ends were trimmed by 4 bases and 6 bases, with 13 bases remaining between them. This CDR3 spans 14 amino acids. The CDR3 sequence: CASSTPGIGNEQFF. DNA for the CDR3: TGTGCCAGTAGTACCCCGGGAATAGGCAATGAGCAGTTCTTC. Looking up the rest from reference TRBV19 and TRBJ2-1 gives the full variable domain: DGGITQSPKYLFRKEGQNVTLSCEQNLNHDAMYWYRQDPGQGLRLIYYSQIVNDFQKGDIAEGYSVSREKKESFPLTVTSAQKNPTAFYLCASSTPGIGNEQFFGPGTRLTVL.

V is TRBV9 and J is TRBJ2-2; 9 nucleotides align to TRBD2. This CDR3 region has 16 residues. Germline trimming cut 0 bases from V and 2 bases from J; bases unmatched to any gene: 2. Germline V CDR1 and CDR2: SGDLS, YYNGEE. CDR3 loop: CASSVASGANTGELFF. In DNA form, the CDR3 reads TGTGCCAGCAGCGTAGCTAGCGGGGCCAACACCGGGGAGCTGTTTTTT.

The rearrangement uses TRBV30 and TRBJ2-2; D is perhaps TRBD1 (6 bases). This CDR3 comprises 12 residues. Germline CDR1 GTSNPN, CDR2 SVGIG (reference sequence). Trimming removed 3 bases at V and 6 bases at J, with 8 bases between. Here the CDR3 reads CAWRQGAGELFF. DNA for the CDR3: TGTGCCTGGAGACAGGGCGCCGGGGAGCTGTTTTTT.

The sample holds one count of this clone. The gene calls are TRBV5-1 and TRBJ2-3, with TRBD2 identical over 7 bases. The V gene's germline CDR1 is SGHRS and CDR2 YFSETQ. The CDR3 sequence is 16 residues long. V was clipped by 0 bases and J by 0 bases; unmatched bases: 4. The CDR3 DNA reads TGCGCCAGCAGCTTGGCCGGACTAGGGAGCACAGATACGCAGTATTTT. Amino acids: CASSLAGLGSTDTQYF. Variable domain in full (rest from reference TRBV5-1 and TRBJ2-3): KAGVTQTPRYLIKTRGQQVTLSCSPISGHRSVSWYQQTPGQGLQFLFEYFSETQRNKGNFPGRFSGRQFSNSRSEMNVSTLELGDSALYLCASSLAGLGSTDTQYFGPGTRLTVL.